This T cell receptor (beta chain) originates from a study of vaccination effects on CD4 cells after COVID-19. Using viral peptide pools, the ViraFEST assay grew out antigen-specific CD4+ T cells prior to sequencing. CD4+ T cell isolation took place after approximately ten days of culture. All study participants received two doses of BNT162b2 or mRNA-1273 vaccine. To note about this clone: Its antigen is currently unknown.

Data came from immunoSEQ multiplex PCR; TCRdb stores just in-frame clones and leaves some out. The table includes some 40,000 clones, almost 85% detected once. This CDR3 contains 13 residues. V shed 3 bases and J shed 6 bases, with 8 bases lying between them. The source was CD4+ T cells from PBMCs cultured with HCoV-NL63 spike peptides, collected after COVID-19 vaccination. The receptor comes from a human donor who received a COVID-19 vaccine. Some clones in this sample may be carry-over from other donors' samples. V usage is TRBV12-3 or TRBV12-4 and J usage is TRBJ2-2; D is undetermined. CDR3 protein: CASSLKGPGELFF. CDR3 sequence (DNA): TGTGCCAGCAGTTTGAAGGGCCCCGGGGAGCTGTTTTTT.